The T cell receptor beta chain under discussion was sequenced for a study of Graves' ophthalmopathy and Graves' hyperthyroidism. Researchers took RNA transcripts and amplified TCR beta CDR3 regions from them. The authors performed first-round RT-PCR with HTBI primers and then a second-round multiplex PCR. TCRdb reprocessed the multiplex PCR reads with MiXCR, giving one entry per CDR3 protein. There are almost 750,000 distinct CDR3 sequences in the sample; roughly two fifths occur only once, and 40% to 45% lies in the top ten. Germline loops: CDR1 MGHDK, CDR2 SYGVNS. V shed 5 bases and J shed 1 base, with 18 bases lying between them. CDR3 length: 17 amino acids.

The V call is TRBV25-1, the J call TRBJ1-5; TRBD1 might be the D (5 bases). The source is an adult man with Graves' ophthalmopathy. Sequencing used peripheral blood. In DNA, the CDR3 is TGTGCCAGCAGTACTACCCGACTGAGGGACAGCAATCAGCCCCAGCATTTT. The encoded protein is CASSTTRLRDSNQPQHF.